The clone carrying this T cell receptor (beta chain) was counted many times. Looked up from germline, CDR1 is SNHLY and CDR2 is FYNNEI. With 10 bases removed from V and 2 bases from J, the gap between germline ends came to 11 bases. The length of the CDR3 is 12 residues. This record comes from a study of CD8 T cells in ankylosing spondylitis. TCRdb analysed the 5' RACE reads with MiXCR anew, one entry per CDR3 protein. Of 90,000 to 100,000 distinct CDR3 sequences detected, roughly 8.3% appear once; the ten largest clones hold 8.5% to 10%. The V and J genes are TRBV2 and TRBJ2-5; D is possibly TRBD2 (6 bases). The TCR sequence derives from a male donor with ankylosing spondylitis or in good health (not recorded which). Sample: blood, either unsorted or a sorted T cell fraction (not recorded which). CDR3 protein: CAKRDSQETQYF. CDR3 nucleotides: TGTGCCAAACGGGACTCGCAAGAGACCCAGTACTTC.